A selection of T cell receptor beta chains follows, all from one sample in a study of cytomegalovirus exposure and HLA in healthy donors. TCRdb keeps only in-frame clones here, not all; method: immunoSEQ multiplex PCR. The sample consists of 200,000 to 250,000 clones, 80% to 85% of them appearing once. Source material: PBMCs. These receptors were obtained from a woman between 35 and 50 years old in good health and CMV-seronegative. The CDR3 runs from the conserved cysteine through the conserved F or W. The D gene is left open where the match is weak. Expanded clones are given a class, and other clones once, few, many or no size at all.

TRBD1 | TRBJ1-3 | TRBV29-1 | once | CSVAGTGMSGNTIYF | TGCAGCGTGGCCGGGACAGGCATGTCTGGAAACACCATATATTTT
. | TRBJ2-7 | TRBV11-2 | . | CASGWTQGGAYEQYF | TGTGCCAGCGGCTGGACGCAGGGAGGCGCCTACGAGCAGTACTTC
TRBD1 | TRBJ2-7 | TRBV27 | . | CASSLSVGTANYEQYF | TGTGCCAGCAGCTTGTCGGTTGGGACAGCCAACTACGAGCAGTACTTC
. | TRBJ2-5 | TRBV29-1 | . | CSVFSVGKQETQYF | TGCAGCGTTTTTAGTGTGGGCAAACAAGAGACCCAGTACTTC
TRBD2 | TRBJ2-7 | TRBV7-9 | once | CASSGQDGLAGLYEQYF | TGTGCCAGCAGCGGTCAAGATGGACTAGCGGGACTATACGAGCAGTACTTC
TRBD2 | TRBJ2-3 | TRBV30 | . | CVWSPRALAGGKDTQYF | TGTGTCTGGAGTCCCCGGGCACTAGCGGGAGGAAAGGATACGCAGTATTTT
. | TRBJ1-1 | TRBV19 | . | CASRGWGDTEAFF | TGTGCCAGTAGGGGGTGGGGGGACACTGAAGCTTTCTTT
. | TRBJ1-4 | TRBV5-4 | few | CASSFGGAGRMGEKLFF | TGTGCCAGCAGTTTTGGTGGGGCAGGGCGGATGGGTGAAAAACTGTTTTTT
TRBD1 | TRBJ1-5 | TRBV6-1 | . | CASSQDRGLNQPQHF | TGTGCCAGCAGTCAAGACAGGGGGCTCAATCAGCCCCAGCATTTT
TRBD1 | TRBJ1-2 | TRBV20-1 | . | CSADRAYGYTF | TGCAGCGCAGACAGGGCCTATGGCTACACCTTC
TRBD2 | TRBJ2-1 | TRBV19 | few | CASNSGTSGYNEQFF | TGTGCCAGTAATTCCGGGACTAGCGGTTACAATGAGCAGTTCTTC
. | TRBJ2-1 | TRBV7-3 | . | CASSLTQAVAENEQFF | TGTGCCAGCAGCCTAACCCAGGCCGTAGCGGAGAATGAGCAGTTCTTC
. | TRBJ2-3 | TRBV10-2 | . | CATEGEGGTDTQYF | TGCGCCACCGAGGGGGAGGGCGGCACAGATACGCAGTATTTT
. | TRBJ1-1 | TRBV6-5 | . | CASSITGMHTEAFF | TGTGCCAGCAGTATCACCGGGATGCACACTGAAGCTTTCTTT
. | TRBJ1-2 | TRBV7-9 | . | CASSRLWSGYTF | TGTGCCAGCAGCCGACTTTGGAGTGGCTACACCTTC
. | TRBJ1-5 | TRBV10-2 | . | CASNHQGKNQPQHF | TGCGCCAGTAACCACCAGGGGAAGAATCAGCCCCAGCATTTT
TRBD1 | TRBJ1-1 | TRBV28 | . | CASSHTTGEVGAFF | TGTGCCAGCAGTCATACGACAGGGGAAGTTGGAGCTTTCTTT
TRBD1 | TRBJ1-2 | TRBV7-9 | few | CSSSLTGRDGYTF | TGTTCCAGCAGCTTGACAGGGCGGGATGGCTACACCTTC
. | TRBJ2-4 | TRBV6-1 | . | CASSLGLAKNIQYF | TGTGCCAGCAGTCTGGGACTAGCCAAAAACATTCAGTACTTC
. | TRBJ1-1 | TRBV10-3 | . | CAISESEVRSTEAFF | TGTGCCATCAGTGAGTCGGAGGTGAGAAGCACTGAAGCTTTCTTT
. | TRBJ1-1 | TRBV10-3 | . | CAISESQGGTEAFF | TGTGCCATCAGTGAGTCACAGGGTGGCACTGAAGCTTTCTTT
. | TRBJ2-2 | TRBV12-5 | . | CASGLTLGAGELFF | TGTGCTAGTGGTTTGACCTTGGGAGCCGGGGAGCTGTTTTTT
TRBD1 | TRBJ1-2 | TRBV7-9 | . | CASGEGGTGKEGYTF | TGTGCCAGCGGGGAAGGAGGGACAGGAAAAGAAGGCTACACCTTC
. | TRBJ2-3 | TRBV9 | . | CASSATVEGGTDTQYF | TGTGCCAGCAGCGCCACCGTAGAAGGGGGCACAGATACGCAGTATTTT
. | TRBJ2-7 | TRBV7-2 | few | CASSPRGTYEQYF | TGTGCCAGCAGCCCGAGGGGGACGTACGAGCAGTACTTC
TRBD2 | TRBJ2-7 | TRBV2 | . | CASSLAGADFLIYEQYF | TGTGCCAGCAGTCTAGCGGGAGCCGACTTTTTAATATACGAGCAGTACTTC
TRBD1 | TRBJ1-3 | TRBV10-3 | . | CAISTGTGGIRGNTIYF | TGTGCCATCAGCACCGGGACAGGAGGTATAAGGGGAAACACCATATATTTT
. | TRBJ1-3 | TRBV28 | . | CASSSLMGAGNTIYF | TGTGCCAGCAGTTCCCTGATGGGCGCTGGAAACACCATATATTTT
TRBD1 | TRBJ1-1 | TRBV6-5 | few | CASADRAGTEAFF | TGTGCCTCCGCGGACAGGGCGGGCACTGAAGCTTTCTTT
TRBD1 | TRBJ2-7 | TRBV7-9 | . | CASSPPGQGDYEQYF | TGTGCCAGCAGCCCCCCGGGACAGGGGGACTACGAGCAGTACTTC
TRBD1 | TRBJ1-4 | TRBV4-2 | . | CASSLGQGSRYEKLFF | TGTGCCAGCAGCTTAGGACAGGGATCGAGATATGAAAAACTGTTTTTT
TRBD1 | TRBJ2-7 | TRBV5-4 | . | CASSPIPRDRAYEQYF | TGTGCCAGCAGCCCAATCCCGCGGGACAGGGCCTACGAGCAGTACTTC
. | TRBJ2-7 | TRBV7-8 | . | CASSLEGGERGEQYF | TGTGCCAGCAGCTTAGAGGGCGGGGAAAGGGGCGAGCAGTACTTC
TRBD2 | TRBJ2-3 | TRBV2 | few | CASSVSREAPDTQYF | TGTGCCAGCAGTGTATCACGGGAGGCCCCAGATACGCAGTATTTT
. | TRBJ1-4 | TRBV7-2 | . | CASSLAGVNEKLFF | TGTGCCAGCAGCTTAGCAGGGGTTAATGAAAAACTGTTTTTT
. | TRBJ2-5 | TRBV7-3 | few | CASSLAGPQETQYF | TGTGCCAGCAGCTTAGCGGGGCCCCAAGAGACCCAGTACTTC
. | TRBJ1-4 | TRBV19 | . | CASSIGWGPNEKLFF | TGTGCCAGTAGTATAGGATGGGGCCCTAATGAAAAACTGTTTTTT